Listed here are 5 T cell receptor beta chains from one sample, sequenced in a study of regulatory T cells in long-lasting Graves disease. The time point here: persistent/refractory GD, antithyroid drugs over 5 years with positive TRAb. RNA extracted from PBMCs served as the sequencing template. Assembly of TCR beta libraries relied on iRepertoire HTBI primers together with Arm-PCR of CDR3 regions. Each CDR3 protein is one row after TCRdb ran MiXCR on the multiplex PCR reads. Seen here are roughly 500,000 distinct CDR3 sequences, about 22% observed once, and the top ten hold about 7%. The sample in question was peripheral blood mononuclear cells (PBMCs), obtained when the disease was refractory, from a patient treated with antithyroid drugs. The receptors were sampled from a female donor with Graves disease.

This clonotype appeared many times. The chain links TRBV9 to TRBJ2-5, with 8 nucleotides matching TRBD1. V shed 0 bases, J shed 3 bases, and the junction held 4 bases outside the gene matches. The CDR3 totals 15 residues. Germline values: CDR1 SGDLS, CDR2 YYNGEE. The CDR3 DNA reads as TGTGCCAGCAGCGTAGGAGCAGGGGGCAAAGAGACCCAGTACTTC. Its translation is CASSVGAGGKETQYF.

At least ten counts were recorded for this clonotype. The V call is TRBV24-1, the J call TRBJ1-1, with no clear D. Germline CDR1 and CDR2: KGHDR and SFDVKD. The ends were cut back, 3 bases at V and 5 bases at J, with 12 bases in the middle. This CDR3 contains 14 residues. The CDR3, as DNA: TGTGCCACCAGTGATCCGAAGAGGGAGACTGAAGCTTTCTTT. The encoded protein is CATSDPKRETEAFF.

This clonotype was seen ten or more times. The rearrangement joins TRBV12-3 or TRBV12-4 to TRBJ1-5; 8 positions agree with TRBD1. Trimming took 6 bases from V and 2 from J; bases not matched to a gene: 12. The CDR3 is 17 amino acids. CDR3 sequence reads: CASSFQTGGSRNQPQHF. CDR3 bases: TGTGCCAGCAGCTTTCAAACAGGGGGGTCTCGCAATCAGCCCCAGCATTTT.

This clonotype was recorded a few times. CDR3 in DNA: TGCAGCGTTGAATTGCCTCTAGGGGATAATTCACCCCTCCACTTT. This encodes CSVELPLGDNSPLHF. The V call is TRBV29-1, the J call TRBJ1-6, with D possibly being TRBD1 (5 bases). V lost 2 bases and J lost 5, with 13 bases in between. Germline V CDR1 and CDR2: SQVTM, ANQGSEA. CDR3 size: 15 residues.

This chain links TRBV3-1 with TRBJ2-7, with 9 nucleotides matching TRBD1. Germline CDR1 and CDR2: LGHDT and YNNKEL (reference sequence). J was trimmed by 2 bases and V by 4 bases; bases with no gene match: 9. CDR3 size: 16 residues. In nucleotides, the CDR3 is TGTGCCAGCAGCCCCGCCTCAGGACAGGGGCCCTACGAGCAGTACTTC. Translated, it gives CASSPASGQGPYEQYF.